Shown below are 32 T cell receptor beta chains from a single sample sequenced in a study of T-cell reconstitution after alpha-beta-depleted transplantation in children. The TCRbeta library was prepared with unique molecular identifiers. TCRdb reanalysed the PCR reads using MiXCR and keeps one entry per CDR3 protein. Of about 270,000 distinct CDR3 sequences listed, over 8% are singletons. The sample here was PBMCs from the stem cell graft donor, taken from the stem cell graft. These receptors were obtained from a human donor who donated a stem cell graft to a child with SCID.

This chain joins TRBV10-3 and TRBJ2-7; TRBD2 might be the D (6 bases). V was pared by 2 bases and J by 6 bases, with 8 bases between. The CDR3 length is 12 residues. Per germline, CDR1 ENHRY and CDR2 SYGVKD. CDR3 loop: CAISETGGEQYF. Here the CDR3 DNA reads TGTGCCATCAGTGAGACCGGGGGCGAGCAGTACTTC.

The V and J genes are TRBV11-1 and TRBJ2-3; TRBD2 matches 9 bases. CDR1 is SGHAT, CDR2 FQDESV, per germline (reference sequence). V lost 3 bases to trimming and J lost 0 bases; unmatched junction nucleotides: 16. CDR3 length: 20 residues. CDR3 bases: TGTGCCAGCAGCTTTCCGTCGCCGACTAGCGGTTTTCTTAGCACAGATACGCAGTATTTT. It translates to CASSFPSPTSGFLSTDTQYF.

This clonotype was counted many times. The rearrangement joins TRBV13 to TRBJ2-1, with D uncertain. The CDR3 has 12 residues. V was pared by 6 bases and J by 4 bases, with 7 bases between. The germline V gene encodes CDR1 PRHDT and CDR2 FYEKMQ (reference sequence). CDR3 in amino acids: CASSSRYNEQFF. The CDR3 DNA is TGTGCCAGCAGTTCCCGATACAATGAGCAGTTCTTC.

This clonotype was detected only a few times. The V call is TRBV7-9, the J call TRBJ2-1; D gene uncertain. Deletions cut 4 bases from V and 3 bases from J, with 13 bases between. CDR3 length: 15 amino acids. Germline V gene lookup returns CDR1 SEHNR and CDR2 FQNEAQ (reference sequence). The CDR3 nucleotides read TGTGCCAGCAGCTCTGATAGTGGTAGCTACAATGAGCAGTTCTTC. Protein: CASSSDSGSYNEQFF.

This clonotype was picked up many times. The chain combines TRBV27 with TRBJ2-3; 9 nucleotides agree with TRBD2. Germline V lookup: CDR1 MNHEY, CDR2 SMNVEV (reference sequence). After removal of 5 bases from V and 0 bases from J, the junction contained 9 bases not matched to a gene. The CDR3 is 17 residues long. The CDR3 sequence: CASSPSRTSVSTDTQYF. DNA of the CDR3: TGTGCCAGCAGTCCCTCACGGACTAGCGTTAGCACAGATACGCAGTATTTT.

This clonotype was seen ten or more times. The genes are TRBV20-1 and TRBJ1-2; the D is unclear. V was clipped by 1 base and J by 3 bases, with 3 bases between them. CDR3 length: 11 residues. Germline V gene lookup returns CDR1 DFQATT and CDR2 SNEGSKA (reference sequence). The CDR3 protein is CSARGDYGYTF. Written as DNA, the CDR3 is TGCAGTGCTAGAGGAGACTATGGCTACACCTTC.

The sample holds many counts of this clonotype. This chain joins TRBV12-3 or TRBV12-4 and TRBJ2-1; D gene unclear. This CDR3 region has 16 residues. V was shortened by 5 bases and J by 4 bases, with 18 bases between the two germline ends. The CDR3 is CASSPPQAPTYNEQFF. CDR3 nucleotide sequence: TGTGCCAGCAGTCCACCCCAGGCCCCAACTTACAATGAGCAGTTCTTC.

V is TRBV20-1 and J is TRBJ2-1, with 8 bases aligning to TRBD2. J lost 1 base, V lost 6 bases, and 5 bases had no gene match. Germline V lookup: CDR1 DFQATT, CDR2 SNEGSKA (reference sequence). The CDR3 has 14 residues. CDR3: CSARGGTSYNEQFF. The CDR3 region has the DNA TGCAGTGCCCGCGGGGGGACATCCTACAATGAGCAGTTCTTC.

V and J are TRBV5-1 and TRBJ2-7; perhaps TRBD1 as D (5 bases). The ends were cut back, 3 bases at V and 5 bases at J, with 18 bases in the middle. This CDR3 region has 15 residues. Germline CDR1 SGHRS, CDR2 YFSETQ. Here the CDR3 DNA reads TGCGCCAGCAGCTCTTGGGGCAGGGCCTCTGACGAGCAGTACTTC. Protein product: CASSSWGRASDEQYF.

This clonotype showed up just a few times. The chain uses TRBV14 and TRBJ2-5; tentatively, D is TRBD1 (6 bases). Trimming shortened V by 8 bases and J by 2 bases, and 12 bases separated the two germline ends. Germline V gene lookup returns CDR1 SGHDN and CDR2 FVKESK. This CDR3 comprises 13 residues. CDR3 sequence (DNA): TGTGCCAGCGGGATACAGGGTCAAGAGACCCAGTACTTC. Its translation is CASGIQGQETQYF.

The chain carries TRBV12-3 or TRBV12-4 and TRBJ1-1, with D uncertain. V gave up 6 bases and J gave up 0 bases, with 14 bases separating them. The CDR3 runs to 15 residues. The DNA for the CDR3 is TGTGCCAGCAGCTCCGGACTGAACATGAACACTGAAGCTTTCTTT. Protein: CASSSGLNMNTEAFF.

This clonotype has ten or more counts. The V gene is TRBV12-3 or TRBV12-4, the J gene TRBJ1-1; D is unresolved. The V gene lost 3 bases and the J gene lost 1 base, with 3 bases spanning the gap. The CDR3 loop spans 12 amino acids. The CDR3 DNA reads as TGTGCCAGCAGTTTTCCGAACACTGAAGCTTTCTTT. Translation: CASSFPNTEAFF.

This clonotype occurred many times. The rearrangement uses TRBV10-3 and TRBJ2-7, with D perhaps matching TRBD1 or TRBD2 (6 bases each). This CDR3 is built from 14 residues. Germline CDR1 ENHRY, CDR2 SYGVKD. Trimming pared 3 bases from V and 3 bases from J, leaving 12 bases between. CDR3 DNA: TGTGCCATCAGTGAAGGGGGGATGTTCTACGAGCAGTACTTC. Translated, it gives CAISEGGMFYEQYF.

Only a few counts were recorded for this clonotype. This chain joins TRBV12-3 or TRBV12-4 and TRBJ1-1, with 7 bases that match TRBD1. V lost 6 bases and J lost 1; bases outside the gene matches: 11. The CDR3 has 16 residues. CDR3 amino acids: CASSLPATGSNTEAFF. CDR3 coding DNA: TGTGCCAGCAGCTTACCCGCGACAGGGTCGAACACTGAAGCTTTCTTT.

This clonotype occurred many times. The chain joins TRBV7-3 to TRBJ2-1, with 8 positions matching TRBD2. The trim removed 5 bases at V and 0 bases at J, leaving 3 bases unmatched. Germline V lookup: CDR1 SGHTA, CDR2 FQGTGA. This CDR3 is 15 amino acids long. In DNA, the CDR3 is TGTGCCAGCAGCCCCACTAGCGGCTCCTACAATGAGCAGTTCTTC. Amino acids: CASSPTSGSYNEQFF.

The chain is built from TRBV20-1 and TRBJ2-3; D may correspond to TRBD1 or TRBD2 (5 bases each). V gave up 0 bases and J gave up 0 bases, with 19 bases separating them. The CDR3 consists of 18 residues. Germline-derived CDR1 and CDR2 are DFQATT and SNEGSKA (reference sequence). As DNA, the CDR3 is TGCAGTGCTAGAGATCGATGGACACCCAGCGGAAGCACAGATACGCAGTATTTT. Translation gives CSARDRWTPSGSTDTQYF.

The rearrangement links TRBV7-9 to TRBJ2-7, with D maybe TRBD1 (5 bases). V lost 5 bases, J lost 4 bases, and 18 bases lay in between. The germline V gene encodes CDR1 SEHNR and CDR2 FQNEAQ (reference sequence). This CDR3 spans 15 amino acids. The CDR3 sequence: CASSISDSPWYEQYF. CDR3 nucleotides: TGTGCCAGCAGCATATCTGACAGTCCCTGGTACGAGCAGTACTTC.

There are a few counts of this clonotype. V is TRBV7-3 and J is TRBJ1-6, with TRBD1 as a possible D gene (5 bases). CDR1 SGHTA and CDR2 FQGTGA come from the germline V gene. CDR3 length: 14 residues. Trimming stripped 5 bases from V and 5 bases from J, with 10 bases between. The CDR3 DNA reads as TGTGCCAGCAGCCTTGACAGTAATAATTCACCCCTCCACTTT. Protein sequence: CASSLDSNNSPLHF.

This clonotype was recorded at least ten times. V usage is TRBV24-1 and J usage is TRBJ2-3; TRBD1 aligns across 9 bases. There are 15 residues in the CDR3. Trimming removed 5 bases from V and 0 bases from J; junction bases left unmatched: 2. From germline, CDR1 is KGHDR and CDR2 SFDVKD. This chain's CDR3 is CATSVGTGSTDTQYF. The CDR3 DNA sequence: TGTGCCACCAGTGTCGGGACAGGGAGCACAGATACGCAGTATTTT.

The chain recombines TRBV11-2 with TRBJ2-7; D remains ambiguous. V lost 0 bases, J lost 4 bases, and 7 bases lay in between. The CDR3 is 13 residues long. The germline V gene encodes CDR1 SGHAT and CDR2 FQNNGV. The CDR3 reads CASSLDGVYEQYF. The CDR3 nucleotides are TGTGCCAGCAGCTTAGATGGGGTTTACGAGCAGTACTTC.

This clonotype showed up just a few times. The CDR3 reads CASSGKGGYEQFF. The CDR3 nucleotides read TGTGCCAGCAGCGGGAAAGGGGGCTATGAGCAGTTCTTC. The chain combines TRBV7-9 with TRBJ2-1, with 7 positions matching TRBD1. After removal of 5 bases from V and 8 bases from J, the junction contained 6 bases not matched to a gene. Germline CDR1 SEHNR, CDR2 FQNEAQ (reference sequence). The CDR3 loop spans 13 amino acids.

This clonotype was observed a few times. The chain links TRBV6-5 to TRBJ1-2; D remains ambiguous. This CDR3 is built from 14 residues. Per germline, CDR1 MNHEY and CDR2 SVGAGI. Trimming removed 0 bases from V and 4 bases from J, with 9 bases in between. The CDR3 DNA reads TGTGCCAGCAGTTACTCACGGCGGGGCTATGGCTACACCTTC. Amino acids: CASSYSRRGYGYTF.

This clonotype was seen many times. The chain has TRBV12-3 or TRBV12-4 and TRBJ1-6; a possible D gene is TRBD1 (5 bases). Trimming stripped 2 bases from V and 7 bases from J, with 9 bases between. The CDR3 is 14 residues long. CDR3 sequence reads: CASSLKTVNSPLHF. The DNA for the CDR3 is TGTGCCAGCAGTTTAAAGACAGTGAATTCACCCCTCCACTTT.

This clonotype has at least ten counts. The genes are TRBV25-1 and TRBJ2-7; D not resolved. The CDR3 sequence is 15 residues long. Trimming took off 1 base at V and 0 bases at J, with 10 bases between the two ends. Germline CDR1 MGHDK, CDR2 SYGVNS. CDR3 DNA: TGTGCCAGCAGTGAATCCGGAACGGACTCCTACGAGCAGTACTTC. This translates into CASSESGTDSYEQYF.

The chain is built from TRBV10-3 and TRBJ2-1, with D unclear. The V gene's germline CDR1 is ENHRY and CDR2 SYGVKD. This CDR3 spans 17 amino acids. Trimming shortened V by 0 bases and J by 6 bases, and 18 bases separated the two germline ends. The DNA for the CDR3 is TGTGCCATCAGTGAGTCGTCGGGTCGCGACCCCTCCAATGAGCAGTTCTTC. This codes for CAISESSGRDPSNEQFF.

V usage is TRBV7-8 and J usage is TRBJ2-5, with 7 bases identical to TRBD1. Trimming at V came to 5 bases and at J to 2 bases, leaving 8 bases not matched to a gene. The germline gives CDR1 SGHVS, CDR2 FQNEAQ. The CDR3 runs to 15 residues. CDR3 nucleotide sequence: TGTGCCAGCAGCGCCCAGGGACAGCCTCAAGAGACCCAGTACTTC. It specifies CASSAQGQPQETQYF.

This clonotype has a handful of counts. V gene TRBV20-1 combines with J gene TRBJ2-7; no clear D. Germline CDR1 and CDR2: DFQATT and SNEGSKA (reference sequence). This CDR3 contains 13 residues. V dropped 7 bases and J dropped 0 bases, with 13 bases sitting between them. CDR3 nucleotide sequence: TGCAGTGTATCTCCGGGCCTCTCCTACGAGCAGTACTTC. Protein sequence: CSVSPGLSYEQYF.

The chain employs TRBV20-1 and TRBJ2-3; 11 nucleotides line up with TRBD2. The ends lost 7 bases at V and 1 base at J; junction bases unmatched: 10. The germline CDR1 and CDR2 sequences are DFQATT and SNEGSKA (reference sequence). The CDR3 is 16 amino acids. Here the CDR3 DNA reads TGCAGTGTCGGTAGCGGGGGGGCTCAGGGCACAGATACGCAGTATTTT. It is translated as CSVGSGGAQGTDTQYF.

This sequence joins TRBV10-1 and TRBJ1-5, with D tentatively TRBD1 (6 bases). Germline-derived CDR1 and CDR2 are WNHNN and SYGVQD (reference sequence). This CDR3 is built from 16 residues. V shed 8 bases and J shed 4 bases, with 21 bases lying between them. The CDR3 sequence: CASPYKRRGGNQPQHF. In DNA form, the CDR3 reads TGCGCCAGCCCCTATAAACGCAGGGGAGGGAATCAGCCCCAGCATTTT.

In its sample, this clonotype was seen a few times. The V and J genes are TRBV2 and TRBJ2-5; D remains ambiguous. This CDR3 is 13 amino acids long. From germline, CDR1 is SNHLY and CDR2 FYNNEI. Trimming left V 4 bases short and J 7 bases short, with 13 bases between. The CDR3 is CASSGGLGGTQYF. CDR3 DNA sequence: TGTGCCAGCAGTGGTGGGCTCGGTGGGACCCAGTACTTC.

V usage is TRBV13 and J usage is TRBJ2-3; TRBD2 aligns across 15 bases. The germline V gene has CDR1 PRHDT and CDR2 FYEKMQ (reference sequence). The CDR3 consists of 17 residues. V was clipped by 5 bases and J by 4 bases; unmatched bases: 7. The CDR3 sequence: CASSTRTSGGAADTQYF. The CDR3 DNA is TGTGCCAGCAGCACCCGGACTAGCGGGGGGGCAGCAGATACGCAGTATTTT.

The chain links TRBV10-3 to TRBJ1-2, with D unresolved. Germline CDR1 reads ENHRY; CDR2 reads SYGVKD. The CDR3 is 12 residues long. V was pared by 6 bases and J by 8 bases, with 13 bases between. The CDR3 DNA sequence: TGTGCCATCAGGGCAGAATTTGCGGGCTACACCTTC. Amino acid sequence: CAIRAEFAGYTF.